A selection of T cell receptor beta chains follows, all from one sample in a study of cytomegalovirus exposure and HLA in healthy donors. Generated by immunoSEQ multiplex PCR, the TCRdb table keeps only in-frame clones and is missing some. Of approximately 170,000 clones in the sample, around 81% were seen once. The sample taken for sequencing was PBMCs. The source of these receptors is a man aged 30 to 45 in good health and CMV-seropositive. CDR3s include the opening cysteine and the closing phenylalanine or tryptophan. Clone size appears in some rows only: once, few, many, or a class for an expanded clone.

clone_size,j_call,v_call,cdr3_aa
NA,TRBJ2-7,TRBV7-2,CASSLGGARIEQYF
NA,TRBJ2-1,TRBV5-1,CASYYRDRGREQFF
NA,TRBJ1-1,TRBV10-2,CASSARTNTEAFF
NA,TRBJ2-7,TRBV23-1,CASSQIHRPHRGQKPSSGEQYF
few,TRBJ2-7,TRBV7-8,CASSYGNYEQYF
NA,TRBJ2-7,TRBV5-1,CASSLRGQGSYEQYF
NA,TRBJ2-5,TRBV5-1,CASSSGLAGGLHQETQYF
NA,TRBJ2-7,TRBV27,CATGDLDRVIRYF
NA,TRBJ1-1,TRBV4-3,CASSQESVQGTEAFF
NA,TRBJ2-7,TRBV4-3,CANSQRTSGGAYGVYEQYF
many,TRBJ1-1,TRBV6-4,CASSDGTENTEAFF
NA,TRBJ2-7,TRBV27,CASSTRQGSEQYF
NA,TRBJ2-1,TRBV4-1,CASSQDQLYNEQFF
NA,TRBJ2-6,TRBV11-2,CASSIKTGAGANVLTF
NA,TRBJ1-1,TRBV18,CASSPRSVGGIMNTEAFF
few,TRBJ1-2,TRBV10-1,CASSESGQNYGYTF
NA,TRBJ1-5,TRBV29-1,CSVTQTGLGQPQHF
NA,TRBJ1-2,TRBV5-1,CASSAQGNYGYTF
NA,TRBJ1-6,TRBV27,CASRLTGVSSYNSPLHF
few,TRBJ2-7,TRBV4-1,CASSQGPGEQYF
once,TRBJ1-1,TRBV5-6,CASSLGSEAFF
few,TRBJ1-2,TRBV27,CASGMTGNYGYTF
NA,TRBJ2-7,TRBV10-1,CASSESGLLGAGEQYF
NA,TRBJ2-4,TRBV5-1,CASSLRQIGGVVFNIQYF
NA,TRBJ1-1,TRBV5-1,CASSIQGQGGDTEAFF
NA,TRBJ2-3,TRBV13,CASSLRGRGQATEYF
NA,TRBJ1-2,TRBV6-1,CASSELPGVGGYTF
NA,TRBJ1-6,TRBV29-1,CSVEKGQGTYNSPLHF
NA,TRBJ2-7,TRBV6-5,CASSPQGQGRDEQYF
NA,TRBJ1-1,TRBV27,CASSYRSDRVEAFF
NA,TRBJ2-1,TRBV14,CASSQGRLAGVQFF
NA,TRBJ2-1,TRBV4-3,CASSQDLAGANEQFF
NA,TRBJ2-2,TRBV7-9,CASSSRLAGGDTGELFF
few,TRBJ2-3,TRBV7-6,CASSHRLAGEITDTQYF
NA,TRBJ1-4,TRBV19,CASSGTGVEKLFF
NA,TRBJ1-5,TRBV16,CASSQSPRVGQPQHF
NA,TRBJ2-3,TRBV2,CASRIGTGTDTQYF
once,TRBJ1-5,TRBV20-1,CSARDRRGLHF
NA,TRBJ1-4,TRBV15,CATRTGSLGSEKLFF
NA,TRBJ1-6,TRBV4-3,CASSQERHRVSPLHF
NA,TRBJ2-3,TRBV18,CASSPPGLPTDTQYF
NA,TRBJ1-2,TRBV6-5,CASRTGFGYTF
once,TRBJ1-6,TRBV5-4,CASSSTGGNSPLHF
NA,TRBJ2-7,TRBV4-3,CASSQGRGFYEQYF
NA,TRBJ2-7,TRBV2,CASMKSRTSGTYEQYF
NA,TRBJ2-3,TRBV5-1,CASSAGTRRLERGRGGTDTQYF
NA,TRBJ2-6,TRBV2,CASSGPGASTGANVLTF
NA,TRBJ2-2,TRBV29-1,CSVEDPLSGKGATGELFF
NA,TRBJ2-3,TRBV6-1,CASSGRQGDRIGTDTQYF
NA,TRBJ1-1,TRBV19,CASSSYRDNTEAFF
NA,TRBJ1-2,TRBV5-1,CASSLVEGGIANYGYTF
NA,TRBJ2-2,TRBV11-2,CASSATTNTGELFF
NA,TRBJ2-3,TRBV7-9,CASSWPEGADTQYF
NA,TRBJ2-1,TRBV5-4,CASSFLGGEQFF